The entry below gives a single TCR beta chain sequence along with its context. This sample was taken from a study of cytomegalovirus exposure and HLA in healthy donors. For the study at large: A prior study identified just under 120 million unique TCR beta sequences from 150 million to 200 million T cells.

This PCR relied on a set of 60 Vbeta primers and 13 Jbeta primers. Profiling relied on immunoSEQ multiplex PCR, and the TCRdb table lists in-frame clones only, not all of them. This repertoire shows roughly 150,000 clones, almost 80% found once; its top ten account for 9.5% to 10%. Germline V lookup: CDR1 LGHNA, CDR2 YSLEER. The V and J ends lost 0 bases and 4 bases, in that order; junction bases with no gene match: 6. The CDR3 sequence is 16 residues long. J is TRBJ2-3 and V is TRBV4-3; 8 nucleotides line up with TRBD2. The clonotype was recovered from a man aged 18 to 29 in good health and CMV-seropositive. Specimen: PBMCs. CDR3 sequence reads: CASSQDTSGGADTQYF. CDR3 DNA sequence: TGCGCCAGCAGCCAAGATACTAGCGGTGGGGCAGATACGCAGTATTTT.